A single sample is the source of the 17 T cell receptor beta chains below, sequenced in a study of blood T cell repertoires in COVID-19. Using immunoSEQ multiplex PCR, the repertoire was profiled, and TCRdb retains in-frame clones only, with some absent. This sample has 90,000 to 120,000 clones, with 75% to 95% found just once. The sequencing input was peripheral blood. The receptors derive from a woman aged 30 to 39 with acute or convalescent COVID-19.

The chain recombines TRBV9 with TRBJ2-5; 9 nucleotides agree with TRBD1. Germline-derived CDR1 and CDR2 are SGDLS and YYNGEE. This CDR3 is built from 15 residues. The V and J ends lost 0 bases and 5 bases, in that order; junction bases with no gene match: 5. CDR3 DNA: TGTGCCAGCAGCGTAGGAGACAGGGGGTGGGAGACCCAGTACTTC. The encoded protein is CASSVGDRGWETQYF.

This chain links TRBV4-3 with TRBJ2-7; 10 bases match TRBD1. The CDR3 consists of 15 residues. Unmatched junction bases numbered 6, after V lost 1 base and J lost 6 bases. Germline CDR1 is LGHNA and CDR2 is YSLEER. The CDR3 sequence: CASSQGQGALREQYF. The CDR3 region has the DNA TGCGCCAGCAGCCAAGGACAGGGGGCCCTCCGCGAGCAGTACTTC.

This clone was detected only once. The chain links TRBV4-1 to TRBJ1-1; the D gene is possibly TRBD1 (6 bases). Trimming took off 4 bases at V and 1 base at J, with 13 bases between the two ends. Germline CDR1 and CDR2: MGHRA and YSYEKL. The CDR3 runs 15 residues. This CDR3 is CASSRGHLENTEAFF. In DNA, the CDR3 is TGCGCCAGCAGCCGGGGACACCTCGAGAACACTGAAGCTTTCTTT.

V gene TRBV14 combines with J gene TRBJ1-3; TRBD1 matches 7 bases. The CDR3 has 16 residues. V lost 1 base to trimming and J lost 2 bases; unmatched junction nucleotides: 5. The germline CDR1 and CDR2 sequences are SGHDN and FVKESK. The CDR3 nucleotides are TGTGCCAGCAGCCAAGGACAGGGATCCCCTGGAAACACCATATATTTT. It translates to CASSQGQGSPGNTIYF.

V usage is TRBV7-8 and J usage is TRBJ1-1; no definite D call. The CDR3 sequence is 13 residues long. The V gene's germline CDR1 is SGHVS and CDR2 FQNEAQ. Deletions cut 0 bases from V and 8 bases from J, with 10 bases between. The CDR3 loop reads CASSLALGREAFF. The CDR3 DNA follows: TGTGCCAGCAGCTTAGCGCTGGGCAGAGAAGCTTTCTTT.

The rearrangement links TRBV28 to TRBJ1-1, with no clear D. Germline CDR1 and CDR2: MDHEN and SYDVKM. The CDR3 totals 13 residues. Trimming removed 8 bases at V and 8 bases at J, with 18 bases between. As DNA, the CDR3 is TGTGCCAGCGAGGGAGGCGGCACAAGGGAAGCTTTCTTT. It is translated as CASEGGGTREAFF.

This clone appeared once. J is TRBJ1-1 and V is TRBV12-3 or TRBV12-4; a possible D gene is TRBD1 (6 bases). Trimming stripped 6 bases from V and 6 bases from J, with 11 bases between. This CDR3 region has 12 residues. Here the CDR3 reads CASSRTVAEAFF. CDR3 DNA sequence: TGTGCCAGCAGCCGGACAGTCGCTGAAGCTTTCTTT.

The V gene is TRBV15, the J gene TRBJ2-6; 7 bases are a match to TRBD1. CDR1 LNHNV and CDR2 YYDKDF come from the germline V gene (reference sequence). J gave up 2 bases and V 3 bases, and 1 base lay outside the gene matches. This CDR3 is 15 amino acids long. The CDR3 here is CATSSDRAGANVLTF. DNA of the CDR3: TGTGCCACCAGCAGTGACAGGGCTGGGGCCAACGTCCTGACTTTC.

The V call is TRBV14, the J call TRBJ2-5; 12 bases fit TRBD2. The V gene's germline CDR1 is SGHDN and CDR2 FVKESK. V lost 4 bases to trimming and J lost 4 bases; unmatched junction nucleotides: 4. This CDR3 is 15 amino acids long. In DNA form, the CDR3 reads TGTGCCAGCAGCCCGCTAGCGGGAGGGTCAGAGACCCAGTACTTC. Protein sequence: CASSPLAGGSETQYF.

J is TRBJ2-4 and V is TRBV19; 8 nucleotides match TRBD1. The germline V gene has CDR1 LNHDA and CDR2 SQIVND (reference sequence). The CDR3 loop spans 17 amino acids. J was trimmed by 0 bases and V by 5 bases; bases with no gene match: 9. The CDR3 sequence: CASSDDRGILAKNIQYF. DNA of the CDR3: TGTGCCAGTAGTGACGACAGGGGAATTCTAGCCAAAAACATTCAGTACTTC.

This chain connects TRBV10-3 to TRBJ2-5; weak D call: TRBD1 (6 bases). Germline lookup yields CDR1 ENHRY and CDR2 SYGVKD. The V and J ends lost 2 bases and 4 bases respectively, with 11 bases between them. There are 14 residues in the CDR3. CDR3 in amino acids: CAISEGTRGETQYF. The CDR3 DNA reads as TGTGCCATCAGTGAGGGAACCAGGGGAGAGACCCAGTACTTC.

J is TRBJ2-7 and V is TRBV4-3; 7 bases match TRBD1. CDR3 length equals 14 residues. Germline-derived CDR1 and CDR2 are LGHNA and YSLEER. The V gene end was trimmed by 3 bases and the J gene end by 3 bases; junction bases not matched to a gene: 5. CDR3 bases: TGCGCCAGCAGCCAGAGACAGGGTAGCTACGAGCAGTACTTC. Translated, it gives CASSQRQGSYEQYF.

The chain couples TRBV30 to TRBJ1-5; a weak D match, TRBD1 (5 bases). Trimming took 3 bases from V and 4 from J, leaving 10 bases between them. The CDR3 sequence is 13 residues long. Germline V gene data show CDR1 as GTSNPN and CDR2 as SVGIG (reference sequence). CDR3 in amino acids: CAWSQGPNQPQHF. CDR3 in DNA: TGTGCCTGGAGCCAGGGCCCAAATCAGCCCCAGCATTTT.

The chain links TRBV28 to TRBJ1-4; 9 bases are shared with TRBD1. The CDR3 length is 16 residues. V was clipped by 3 bases and J by 1 base; unmatched bases: 3. The germline V gene encodes CDR1 MDHEN and CDR2 SYDVKM. The CDR3 bases are TGTGCCAGCAGTTTCAACAGGGGGCGAACTAATGAAAAACTGTTTTTT. This sequence encodes CASSFNRGRTNEKLFF.

V is TRBV10-2 and J is TRBJ2-1, with 8 bases aligning to TRBD1. Per germline, CDR1 WSHSY and CDR2 SAAADI. The CDR3 sequence is 21 residues long. V lost 3 bases and J lost 1; bases outside the gene matches: 20. The CDR3 loop is CASSDRFGRGRPVFSYNEQFF. The DNA for the CDR3 is TGCGCCAGCAGTGACAGATTCGGCAGGGGGCGCCCGGTGTTTTCCTACAATGAGCAGTTCTTC.

V gene TRBV5-6 combines with J gene TRBJ2-7; 10 positions match TRBD1. Germline CDR1 and CDR2: SGHDT and YYEEEE. This CDR3 has 12 residues. With 5 bases clipped from V and 6 bases from J, the junction kept 2 bases outside the gene matches. The CDR3 DNA is TGTGCCAGCAGTGGACAGGGGGGCGAGCAGTACTTC. Translation gives CASSGQGGEQYF.

The rearrangement joins TRBV6-6 to TRBJ2-5; D is possibly TRBD2 (6 bases). Germline CDR1 reads MNHNY; CDR2 reads SVGAGI (reference sequence). The germline V and J ends were trimmed by 4 bases and 5 bases, with 14 bases remaining between them. This CDR3 comprises 14 residues. The CDR3 DNA reads as TGTGCCAGCAGTTCCAGACTAGGGGAGGAGACCCAGTACTTC. The encoded protein is CASSSRLGEETQYF.